This TCR beta chain was captured by sequencing in a study of T cell repertoires in cytomegalovirus infection. TCRdb independently ran MiXCR on the reads; one entry per CDR3 protein. This table holds about 310,000 distinct CDR3 sequences, approximately 25% found once. Germline V gives CDR1 SEHNR, CDR2 FQNEAQ (reference sequence). The CDR3 has 16 amino acids. The V end was cut by 7 bases, the J end by 5 bases, with 18 bases between. A note on this clonotype: No antigen is known for it.

The chain employs TRBV7-9 and TRBJ1-6; D is unclear. This clonotype was obtained from a human donor in good health (CMV status not recorded). Some clones in this sample may be carry-over from other donors' samples. This specimen was cultured PBMCs, taken from culture after CMV antigen stimulation. CDR3 residues: CASTPAASLNNSPLHF. The DNA of the CDR3 is TGTGCCAGCACTCCCGCGGCAAGTCTGAATAATTCACCCCTCCACTTT.